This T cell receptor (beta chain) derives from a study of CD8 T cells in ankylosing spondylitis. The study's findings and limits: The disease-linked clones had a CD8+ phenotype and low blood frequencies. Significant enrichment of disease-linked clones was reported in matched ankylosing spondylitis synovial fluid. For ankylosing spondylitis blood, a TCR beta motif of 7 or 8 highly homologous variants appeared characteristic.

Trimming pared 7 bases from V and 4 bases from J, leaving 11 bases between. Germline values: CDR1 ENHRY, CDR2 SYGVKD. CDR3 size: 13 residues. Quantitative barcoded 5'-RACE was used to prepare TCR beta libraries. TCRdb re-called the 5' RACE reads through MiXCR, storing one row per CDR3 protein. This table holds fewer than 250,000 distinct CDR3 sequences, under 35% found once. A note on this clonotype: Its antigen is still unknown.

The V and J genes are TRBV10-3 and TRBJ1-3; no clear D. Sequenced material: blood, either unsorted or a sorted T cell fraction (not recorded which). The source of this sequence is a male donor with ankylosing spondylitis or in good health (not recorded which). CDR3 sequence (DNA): TGTGCCATCAATGACCGCGGGGGAAACACCATATATTTT. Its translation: CAINDRGGNTIYF.